The 22 T cell receptor beta chains below come from one sample, sequenced in a study of blood T cell repertoires in COVID-19. Sequenced by immunoSEQ multiplex PCR; TCRdb stores in-frame clones only, minus some. The sample consists of around 250,000 clones, 88% of them appearing once. The sequencing input was PBMCs or T cells enriched from blood (not recorded which). Receptors originate from a woman between 35 and 50 years old who had been exposed to COVID-19.

The V call is TRBV27, the J call TRBJ1-2; maybe TRBD1 (5 bases). The CDR3 sequence is 15 residues long. In germline, CDR1 is MNHEY, CDR2 SMNVEV (reference sequence). V was shortened by 6 bases and J by 3 bases, with 17 bases between the two germline ends. CDR3 DNA sequence: TGTGCCAGCAGGAGTCCACATGGAGGGGACTATGGCTACACCTTC. Protein product: CASRSPHGGDYGYTF.

The rearrangement joins TRBV9 to TRBJ1-1, with D possibly TRBD1 on 6 matching bases. Germline values: CDR1 SGDLS, CDR2 YYNGEE. Trimming left V 2 bases short and J 1 base short, with 9 bases between. CDR3 length equals 14 residues. The DNA for the CDR3 is TGTGCCAGCAGCGTTCAGGGGACGAACACTGAAGCTTTCTTT. Residues: CASSVQGTNTEAFF.

The rearrangement uses TRBV18 and TRBJ1-2, with no clear D. The germline CDR1 and CDR2 sequences are KGHSH and LQKENI. This CDR3 has 12 amino acids. The V end lost 3 bases, the J end lost 6 bases, and 8 bases lay between the germline ends. In DNA, the CDR3 is TGTGCCAGCTCACCGGGCCGAGATGGCTACACCTTC. Protein product: CASSPGRDGYTF.

The gene calls are TRBV7-2 and TRBJ2-1; TRBD1 aligns across 7 bases. The V gene end was trimmed by 2 bases and the J gene end by 9 bases; junction bases not matched to a gene: 13. CDR3 size: 16 residues. CDR1 SGHTA and CDR2 FQGNSA come from the germline V gene. The CDR3 DNA sequence: TGTGCCAGCAGCTTAAGTCAGAGGGGGCGAGGGGGTGAGCAGTTCTTC. This translates into CASSLSQRGRGGEQFF.

The chain joins TRBV6-2 or TRBV6-3 to TRBJ2-1; 8 bases align to TRBD2. V gave up 6 bases and J gave up 6 bases; unmatched junction bases: 10. CDR3 size: 15 residues. The germline V gene encodes CDR1 MNHEY and CDR2 SVGEGT. The CDR3 nucleotides read TGTGCCAGCAGCCGAGCCGGGAGGGGAACCAATGAGCAGTTCTTC. It specifies CASSRAGRGTNEQFF.

This chain joins TRBV27 and TRBJ2-1, with TRBD1 matching 11 bases. V gave up 4 bases and J gave up 6 bases; unmatched junction bases: 2. The CDR3 extends over 14 amino acids. Looked up from germline, CDR1 is MNHEY and CDR2 is SMNVEV (reference sequence). Written as DNA, the CDR3 is TGTGCCAGCAGTTGGACAGGGGGCCTCAATGAGCAGTTCTTC. It is translated as CASSWTGGLNEQFF.

This chain connects TRBV4-2 to TRBJ2-4, with D possibly TRBD2 on 5 matching bases. Between the trimmed V and J ends, which lost 1 base and 5 bases, there was a span of 15 bases. This CDR3 region has 16 residues. Per the germline V gene, CDR1 is LGHNA and CDR2 is YNFKEQ. For the CDR3, the DNA is TGTGCCAGCAGCCAAGGACTGGCTAGCCCTGAAAACATTCAGTACTTC. It encodes CASSQGLASPENIQYF.

The chain carries TRBV7-2 and TRBJ2-3; 15 nucleotides agree with TRBD2. Germline V gives CDR1 SGHTA, CDR2 FQGNSA. V dropped 6 bases and J dropped 9; count of bases not matched to a gene: 7. This CDR3 contains 15 residues. CDR3 nucleotide sequence: TGTGCCAGCAGACCCGGGACTAGCGGGGGGTTCACGCAGTATTTT. Its protein is CASRPGTSGGFTQYF.

The chain has TRBV29-1 and TRBJ1-2, with 7 bases that match TRBD1. The trim removed 6 bases at V and 5 bases at J, leaving 9 bases unmatched. Germline CDR1 SQVTM, CDR2 ANQGSEA. The CDR3 is 13 amino acids. The CDR3, as DNA: TGCAGCGTCGACCGGGACAGCAATTATGGCTACACCTTC. Its protein is CSVDRDSNYGYTF.

This rearrangement joins TRBV5-1 to TRBJ2-6; D gene unclear. CDR1 is SGHRS and CDR2 is YFSETQ in the germline V gene. The CDR3 has 13 amino acids. Trimming left V 4 bases short and J 4 bases short, with 6 bases between. The CDR3 sequence is CASSPEGANVLTF. CDR3 DNA sequence: TGCGCCAGCAGCCCGGAGGGGGCCAACGTCCTGACTTTC.

This chain joins TRBV7-9 and TRBJ1-4, with D maybe TRBD1 (6 bases). Per germline, CDR1 SEHNR and CDR2 FQNEAQ (reference sequence). V lost 3 bases to trimming and J lost 5 bases, with 13 bases between them. The CDR3 is 15 amino acids. CDR3 loop: CASSFWGPLNEKLFF. CDR3 nucleotides: TGTGCCAGCAGCTTCTGGGGGCCATTGAATGAAAAACTGTTTTTT.

The CDR3 sequence is CASSQEAGGLSYEQYV. CDR3 nucleotide sequence: TGTGCCAGCAGCCAAGAGGCGGGGGGACTCTCCTACGAGCAGTACGTC. The V call is TRBV4-2, the J call TRBJ2-7; 8 bases line up with TRBD2. CDR1 and CDR2 from the germline V gene are LGHNA and YNFKEQ. The V and J ends lost 0 bases and 0 bases, in that order; junction bases with no gene match: 4. This CDR3 is built from 16 residues.

This clone has a handful of counts. This chain joins TRBV27 and TRBJ1-1; D possibly corresponds to TRBD1 (5 bases). The germline V gene encodes CDR1 MNHEY and CDR2 SMNVEV (reference sequence). This CDR3 comprises 16 residues. Trimming took off 10 bases at V and 0 bases at J, with 21 bases between the two ends. The CDR3 coding sequence is TGTGCCATTCTCCAAGTGGGGCGGCGTATGAACACTGAAGCTTTCTTT. Amino acids: CAILQVGRRMNTEAFF.

J is TRBJ1-4 and V is TRBV20-1; D gene uncertain. Germline lookup yields CDR1 DFQATT and CDR2 SNEGSKA (reference sequence). V gave up 3 bases and J gave up 5 bases, with 7 bases separating them. The CDR3 consists of 12 residues. The CDR3 sequence: CSASVENEKLFF. In nucleotides, the CDR3 is TGCAGTGCTAGTGTGGAGAATGAAAAACTGTTTTTT.

The chain recombines TRBV6-2 or TRBV6-3 with TRBJ2-5, with 10 bases fitting TRBD1. Germline trimming cut 3 bases from V and 5 bases from J; bases unmatched to any gene: 6. The germline V gene has CDR1 MNHEY and CDR2 SVGEGT. There are 15 residues in the CDR3. The CDR3 DNA is TGTGCCAGCAGTTATGGGACAGGGGAGAGGGAGACCCAGTACTTC. Translated: CASSYGTGERETQYF.

Worth noting for this clone: Relative to the germline gene, one junction end is altered; a read error may explain this. The chain combines TRBV6-2 or TRBV6-3 with TRBJ1-2; D is ambiguous. The CDR3 has 13 residues. Germline CDR1 reads MNHEY; CDR2 reads SVGEGT. The CDR3 nucleotides read TGTGCCAGCAGTTCCCAACAGAACTCTGGCTACACCTTC. This encodes CASSSQQNSGYTF.

The chain combines TRBV4-2 with TRBJ2-1, with D perhaps TRBD1 (6 bases). V was cut by 0 bases and J by 10 bases, with 10 bases left in between. Germline CDR1 reads LGHNA; CDR2 reads YNFKEQ. The CDR3 runs 13 residues. The CDR3 nucleotides read TGTGCCAGCAGCCAAGAACAGGGAAGGGAGCAGTTCTTC. This translates into CASSQEQGREQFF.

V usage is TRBV27 and J usage is TRBJ2-2, with a possible D match to TRBD2 (5 bases). The V gene's germline CDR1 is MNHEY and CDR2 SMNVEV (reference sequence). Trimming pared 2 bases from V and 5 bases from J, leaving 18 bases between. The CDR3 runs to 17 residues. CDR3 residues: CASSLVGGSMATGELFF. The DNA of the CDR3 is TGTGCCAGCAGTTTAGTCGGAGGATCCATGGCGACCGGGGAGCTGTTTTTT.

This clone has just one count. V and J are TRBV6-5 and TRBJ2-7; a possible D gene is TRBD1 (6 bases). Germline CDR1 and CDR2: MNHEY and SVGAGI. Trimming removed 10 bases from V and 4 bases from J, with 17 bases in between. CDR3 length: 13 residues. The CDR3 loop reads CATNRDTGYEQYF. DNA of the CDR3: TGTGCCACCAACCGGGACACGGGATACGAGCAGTACTTC.

The chain recombines TRBV5-4 with TRBJ2-1; 10 bases align to TRBD2. From germline, CDR1 is SGHNT and CDR2 YYREEE (reference sequence). This CDR3 is built from 16 residues. V lost 1 base and J lost 2; bases outside the gene matches: 3. CDR3 in DNA: TGTGCCAGCAGCTTGCCTACTAGCGGGGCCTACAATGAGCAGTTCTTC. Protein: CASSLPTSGAYNEQFF.

The J gene is TRBJ2-5, the V gene TRBV7-6, with TRBD1 as a possible D gene (5 bases). The CDR3 runs to 15 residues. V lost 3 bases to trimming and J lost 1 base, with 12 bases between them. Germline lookup yields CDR1 SGHVS and CDR2 FNYEAQ. Here the CDR3 reads CASSLGLLLQETQYF. The CDR3 DNA follows: TGTGCCAGCAGCTTGGGGCTTCTACTCCAAGAGACCCAGTACTTC.

The gene calls are TRBV3-1 (or the pseudogene TRBV3-2) and TRBJ2-7; 10 bases match TRBD1. With V trimmed by 4 bases and J by 5 bases, 11 bases remained unmatched. Germline CDR1 LGHDT, CDR2 YNNKEL (reference sequence). The CDR3 has 16 amino acids. This CDR3 is CASSRSTGGSRDEQYF. The DNA for the CDR3 is TGTGCCAGCAGCCGTTCGACAGGGGGCTCTCGGGACGAGCAGTACTTC.